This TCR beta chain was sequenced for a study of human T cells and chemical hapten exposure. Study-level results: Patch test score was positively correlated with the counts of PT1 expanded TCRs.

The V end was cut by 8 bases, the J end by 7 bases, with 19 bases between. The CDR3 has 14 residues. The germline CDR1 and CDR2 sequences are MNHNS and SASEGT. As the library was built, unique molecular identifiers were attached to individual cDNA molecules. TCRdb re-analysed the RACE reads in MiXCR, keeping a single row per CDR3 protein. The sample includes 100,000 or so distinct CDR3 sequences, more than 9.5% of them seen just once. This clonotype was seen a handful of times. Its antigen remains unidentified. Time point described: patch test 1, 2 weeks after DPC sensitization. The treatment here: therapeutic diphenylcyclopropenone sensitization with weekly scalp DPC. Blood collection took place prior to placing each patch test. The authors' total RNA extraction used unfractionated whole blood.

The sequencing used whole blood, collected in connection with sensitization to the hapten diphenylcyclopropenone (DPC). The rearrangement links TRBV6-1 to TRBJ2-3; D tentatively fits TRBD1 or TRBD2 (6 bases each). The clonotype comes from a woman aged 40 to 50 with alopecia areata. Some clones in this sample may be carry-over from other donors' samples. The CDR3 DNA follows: TGTGCCAGCTACCCCAGTTTGGGGGGCTATACGCAGTATTTT. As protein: CASYPSLGGYTQYF.